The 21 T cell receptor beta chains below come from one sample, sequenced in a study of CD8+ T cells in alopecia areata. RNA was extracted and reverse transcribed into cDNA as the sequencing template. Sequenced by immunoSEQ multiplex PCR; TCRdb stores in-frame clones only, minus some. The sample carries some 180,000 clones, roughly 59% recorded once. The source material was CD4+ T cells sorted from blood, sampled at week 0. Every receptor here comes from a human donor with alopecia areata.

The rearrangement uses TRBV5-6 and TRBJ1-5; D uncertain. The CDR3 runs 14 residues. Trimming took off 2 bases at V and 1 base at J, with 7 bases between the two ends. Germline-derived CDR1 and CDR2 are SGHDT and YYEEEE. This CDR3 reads CASSFGASNQPQHF. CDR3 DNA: TGTGCCAGCAGCTTTGGCGCGAGCAATCAGCCCCAGCATTTT. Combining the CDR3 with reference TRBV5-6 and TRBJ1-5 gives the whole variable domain DAGVTQSPTHLIKTRGQQVTLRCSPKSGHDTVSWYQQALGQGPQFIFQYYEEEERQRGNFPDRFSGHQFPNYSSELNVNALLLGDSALYLCASSFGASNQPQHFGDGTRLSIL.

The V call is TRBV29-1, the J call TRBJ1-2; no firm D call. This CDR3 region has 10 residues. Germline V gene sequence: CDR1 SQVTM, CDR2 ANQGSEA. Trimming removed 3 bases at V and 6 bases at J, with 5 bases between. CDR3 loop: CSVDTDGYTF. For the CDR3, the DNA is TGCAGCGTTGATACAGATGGCTACACCTTC.

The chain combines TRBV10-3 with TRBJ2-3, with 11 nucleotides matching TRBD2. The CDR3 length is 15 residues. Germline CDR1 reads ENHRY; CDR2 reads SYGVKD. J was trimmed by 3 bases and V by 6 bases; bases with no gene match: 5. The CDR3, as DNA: TGTGCCATCAGGGGACTAGCGGCGGGGACAGATACGCAGTATTTT. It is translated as CAIRGLAAGTDTQYF.

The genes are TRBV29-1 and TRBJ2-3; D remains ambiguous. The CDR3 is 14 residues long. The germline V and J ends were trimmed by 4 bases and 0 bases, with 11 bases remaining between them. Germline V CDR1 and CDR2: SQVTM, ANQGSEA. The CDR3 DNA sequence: TGCAGCGTTGTCATCGGAGTGAGCACAGATACGCAGTATTTT. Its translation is CSVVIGVSTDTQYF.

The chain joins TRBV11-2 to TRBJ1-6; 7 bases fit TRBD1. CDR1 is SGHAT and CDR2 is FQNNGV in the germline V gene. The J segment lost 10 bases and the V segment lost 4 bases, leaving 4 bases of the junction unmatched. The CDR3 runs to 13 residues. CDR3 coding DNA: TGTGCCAGCAGCTCGGGACAGCCCTCACCCCTCCACTTT. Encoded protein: CASSSGQPSPLHF.

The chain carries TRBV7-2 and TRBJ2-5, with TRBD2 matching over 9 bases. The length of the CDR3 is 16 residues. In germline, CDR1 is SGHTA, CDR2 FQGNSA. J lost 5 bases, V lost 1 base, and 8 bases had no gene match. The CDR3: CASSLEGGGAGETQYF. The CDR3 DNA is TGTGCCAGCAGCTTAGAAGGCGGGGGGGCTGGTGAGACCCAGTACTTC. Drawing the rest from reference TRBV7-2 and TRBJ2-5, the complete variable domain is GAGVSQSPSNKVTEKGKDVELRCDPISGHTALYWYRQSLGQGLEFLIYFQGNSAPDKSGLPSDRFSAERTGGSVSTLTIQRTQQEDSAVYLCASSLEGGGAGETQYFGPGTRLLVL.

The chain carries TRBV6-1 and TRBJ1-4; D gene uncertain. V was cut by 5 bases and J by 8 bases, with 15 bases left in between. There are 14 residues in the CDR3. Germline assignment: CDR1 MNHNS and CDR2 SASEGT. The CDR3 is CASSLTERGEKLFF. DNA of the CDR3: TGTGCCAGCAGTCTGACGGAGCGAGGCGAAAAACTGTTTTTT.

CDR3 amino acids: CAWSRGANVLTF. The CDR3 DNA is TGTGCCTGGTCCCGGGGGGCCAACGTCCTGACTTTC. This chain uses TRBV30 with TRBJ2-6; D unresolved. Trimming pared 5 bases from V and 4 bases from J, leaving 6 bases between. The CDR3 covers 12 residues. The germline gives CDR1 GTSNPN, CDR2 SVGIG (reference sequence).

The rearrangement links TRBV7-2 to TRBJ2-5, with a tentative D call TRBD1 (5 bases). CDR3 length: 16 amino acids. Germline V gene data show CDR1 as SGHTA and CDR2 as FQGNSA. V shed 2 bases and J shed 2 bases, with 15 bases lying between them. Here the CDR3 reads CASSLLLRTQQETQYF. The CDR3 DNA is TGTGCCAGCAGCTTACTCCTGAGGACACAACAAGAGACCCAGTACTTC.

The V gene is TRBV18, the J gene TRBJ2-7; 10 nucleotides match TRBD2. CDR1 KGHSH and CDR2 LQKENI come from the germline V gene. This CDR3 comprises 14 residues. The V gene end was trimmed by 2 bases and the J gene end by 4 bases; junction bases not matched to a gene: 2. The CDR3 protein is CASSPTSGTYEQYF. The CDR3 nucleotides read TGTGCCAGCTCACCAACTAGCGGGACATACGAGCAGTACTTC.

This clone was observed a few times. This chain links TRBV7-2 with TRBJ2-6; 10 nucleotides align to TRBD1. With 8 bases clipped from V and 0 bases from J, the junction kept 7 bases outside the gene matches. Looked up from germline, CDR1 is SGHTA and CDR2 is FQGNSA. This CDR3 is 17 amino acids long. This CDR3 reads CASQPGQGHSGANVLTF. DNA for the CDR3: TGTGCCAGCCAACCGGGACAGGGGCACTCTGGGGCCAACGTCCTGACTTTC.

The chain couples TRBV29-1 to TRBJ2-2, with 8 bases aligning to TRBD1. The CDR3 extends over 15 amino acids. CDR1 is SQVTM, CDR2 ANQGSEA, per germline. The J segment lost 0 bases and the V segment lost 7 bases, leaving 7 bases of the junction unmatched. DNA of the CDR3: TGCAGCGCACCCATACAGGGGGCGAACACCGGGGAGCTGTTTTTT. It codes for CSAPIQGANTGELFF.

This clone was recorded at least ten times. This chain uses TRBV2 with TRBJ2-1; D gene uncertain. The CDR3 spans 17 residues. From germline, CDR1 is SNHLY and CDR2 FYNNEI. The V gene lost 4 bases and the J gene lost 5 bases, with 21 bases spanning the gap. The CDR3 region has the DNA TGTGCCAGCAGTGGTTGGAAGGCTTCCCCTTGGAACAATGAGCAGTTCTTC. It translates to CASSGWKASPWNNEQFF.

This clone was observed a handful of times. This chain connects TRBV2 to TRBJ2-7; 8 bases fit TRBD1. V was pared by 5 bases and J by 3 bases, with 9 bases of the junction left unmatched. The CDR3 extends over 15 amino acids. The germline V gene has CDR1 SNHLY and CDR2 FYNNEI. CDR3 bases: TGTGCCAGCAGTAGAGGACAGGGTAGCCGCTACGAGCAGTACTTC. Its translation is CASSRGQGSRYEQYF.

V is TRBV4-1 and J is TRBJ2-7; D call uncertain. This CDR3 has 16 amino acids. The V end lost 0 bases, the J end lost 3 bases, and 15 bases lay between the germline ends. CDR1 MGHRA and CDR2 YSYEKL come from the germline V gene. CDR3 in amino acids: CASSQDWPAAHYEQYF. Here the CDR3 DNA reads TGCGCCAGCAGCCAAGATTGGCCAGCCGCACACTACGAGCAGTACTTC.

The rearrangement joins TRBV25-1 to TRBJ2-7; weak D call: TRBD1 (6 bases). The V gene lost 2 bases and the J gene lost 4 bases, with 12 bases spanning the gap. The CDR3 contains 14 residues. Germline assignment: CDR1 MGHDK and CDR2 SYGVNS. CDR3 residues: CASSEQDSPYEQYF. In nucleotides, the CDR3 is TGTGCCAGCAGTGAACAGGACAGTCCTTACGAGCAGTACTTC.

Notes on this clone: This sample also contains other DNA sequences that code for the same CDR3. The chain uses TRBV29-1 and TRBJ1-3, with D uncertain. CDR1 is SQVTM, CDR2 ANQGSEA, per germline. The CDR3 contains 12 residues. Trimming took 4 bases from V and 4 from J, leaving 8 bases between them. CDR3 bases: TGCAGCGTTGCAACAGCCGGAAACACCATATATTTT. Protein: CSVATAGNTIYF.

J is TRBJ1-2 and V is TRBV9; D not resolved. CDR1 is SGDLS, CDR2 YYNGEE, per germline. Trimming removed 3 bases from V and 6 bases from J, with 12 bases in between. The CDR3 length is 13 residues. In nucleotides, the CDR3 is TGTGCCAGCAGCGGACTGATGGCCGATGGCTACACCTTC. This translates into CASSGLMADGYTF.

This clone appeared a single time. The CDR3 nucleotides are TGTGCCTGCTTGGGACACTCTATAGAAGCTTTCTTT. It yields the protein CACLGHSIEAFF. The genes are TRBV30 and TRBJ1-1, with a possible D match to TRBD1 (6 bases). V lost 6 bases and J lost 8, with 16 bases in between. This CDR3 contains 12 residues. Per the germline V gene, CDR1 is GTSNPN and CDR2 is SVGIG (reference sequence). Based on the CDR3 plus reference TRBV30 and TRBJ1-1, the full variable domain is SQTIHQWPATLVQPVGSPLSLECTVEGTSNPNLYWYRQAAGRGLQLLFYSVGIGQISSEVPQNLSASRPQDRQFILSSKKLLLSDSGFYLCACLGHSIEAFFGQGTRLTVV.

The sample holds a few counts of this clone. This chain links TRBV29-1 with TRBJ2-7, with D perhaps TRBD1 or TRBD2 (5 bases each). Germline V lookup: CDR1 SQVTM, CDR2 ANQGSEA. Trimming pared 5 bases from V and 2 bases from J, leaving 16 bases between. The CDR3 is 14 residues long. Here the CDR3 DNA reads TGCAGCGTTCTGGCCGGGGTCAGGGCCTACGAGCAGTACTTC. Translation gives CSVLAGVRAYEQYF.

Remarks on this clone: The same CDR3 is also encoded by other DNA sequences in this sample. CDR3 protein: CAWSVLGADTQYF. Here the CDR3 DNA reads TGTGCCTGGAGTGTACTCGGTGCAGATACGCAGTATTTT. The chain joins TRBV30 to TRBJ2-3, with no clear D. CDR3 length: 13 amino acids. Looked up from germline, CDR1 is GTSNPN and CDR2 is SVGIG (reference sequence). V was cut by 0 bases and J by 4 bases, with 8 bases left in between.